This entry lists 25 T cell receptor beta chains sequenced from one sample in a study of cytomegalovirus exposure and HLA in healthy donors. The primer mix had 60 Vbeta and 13 Jbeta primers. Measured with immunoSEQ multiplex PCR; TCRdb has only the in-frame clones, and not every one. The sample holds 90,000 or so clones, roughly 70% seen once. Specimen: PBMCs. These receptors came from a woman aged 18-30 years in good health and CMV-seropositive.

With regard to this clone: This sample includes further DNA sequences coding for the same CDR3. The chain carries TRBV7-2 and TRBJ2-3; 11 bases are a match to TRBD2. The CDR3 sequence is 16 residues long. J gave up 6 bases and V 0 bases, and 5 bases lay outside the gene matches. CDR1 SGHTA and CDR2 FQGNSA come from the germline V gene. The CDR3 region has the DNA TGTGCCAGCAGCTTAGCTAGCGGGGGGGTTGCGGATACGCAGTATTTT. It yields the protein CASSLASGGVADTQYF. The variable domain in full, completed from reference TRBV7-2 and TRBJ2-3, reads GAGVSQSPSNKVTEKGKDVELRCDPISGHTALYWYRQSLGQGLEFLIYFQGNSAPDKSGLPSDRFSAERTGGSVSTLTIQRTQQEDSAVYLCASSLASGGVADTQYFGPGTRLTVL.

The chain carries TRBV6-5 and TRBJ2-7; 7 positions match TRBD1. This CDR3 contains 13 residues. Germline assignment: CDR1 MNHEY and CDR2 SVGAGI. V gave up 5 bases and J gave up 9 bases; unmatched junction bases: 10. In DNA, the CDR3 is TGTGCCAGCAGTGAAACCGGACAGGCGGGGCAGTACTTC. The encoded protein is CASSETGQAGQYF.

This clone was seen a handful of times. The J gene is TRBJ2-3, the V gene TRBV2; TRBD2 matches at 7 bases. Germline lookup yields CDR1 SNHLY and CDR2 FYNNEI. With V trimmed by 4 bases and J by 5 bases, 3 bases remained unmatched. The CDR3 is made up of 13 amino acids. This CDR3 is CASSAGGGDTQYF. The CDR3 region has the DNA TGTGCCAGCAGTGCGGGAGGTGGAGATACGCAGTATTTT.

This clone was observed a few times. The rearrangement joins TRBV4-3 to TRBJ2-1, with 10 bases matching TRBD2. This CDR3 contains 15 residues. V was clipped by 4 bases and J by 3 bases; unmatched bases: 3. Germline CDR1 LGHNA, CDR2 YSLEER. The CDR3 here is CASSPTSGNYNEQFF. The DNA of the CDR3 is TGCGCCAGCAGCCCAACTAGCGGGAACTACAATGAGCAGTTCTTC.

The chain recombines TRBV13 with TRBJ2-1; D is possibly TRBD2 (6 bases). There are 16 residues in the CDR3. The V end lost 4 bases, the J end lost 6 bases, and 19 bases lay between the germline ends. Germline-derived CDR1 and CDR2 are PRHDT and FYEKMQ (reference sequence). CDR3 loop: CASSSFQFRSGNEQFF. DNA of the CDR3: TGTGCCAGCAGCTCTTTTCAGTTCCGTAGCGGCAATGAGCAGTTCTTC. Complete variable domain (other parts from reference TRBV13 and TRBJ2-1): AAGVIQSPRHLIKEKRETATLKCYPIPRHDTVYWYQQGPGQDPQFLISFYEKMQSDKGSIPDRFSAQQFSDYHSELNMSSLELGDSALYFCASSSFQFRSGNEQFFGPGTRLTVL.

This clone was observed a few times. A far larger clone is only one base removed, so a read error is likely. The V call is TRBV5-6, the J call TRBJ1-1, with D unclear. This CDR3 has 15 amino acids. Germline lookup yields CDR1 SGHDT and CDR2 YYEEEE. Between the trimmed V and J ends, which lost 0 bases and 5 bases, there was a span of 14 bases. CDR3 loop: CASSLVWRWGTEAFF. In DNA, the CDR3 is TGTGCCAGCAGCTTGGTGTGGAGGTGGGGAACTGAAGCTTTCTTT. Complete variable domain (other parts from reference TRBV5-6 and TRBJ1-1): DAGVTQSPTHLIKTRGQQVTLRCSPKSGHDTVSWYQQALGQGPQFIFQYYEEEERQRGNFPDRFSGHQFPNYSSELNVNALLLGDSALYLCASSLVWRWGTEAFFGQGTRLTVV.

The chain joins TRBV7-6 to TRBJ2-5, with a tentative D call TRBD2 (6 bases). The J call may be mistaken, given a closer DNA end match to TRBJ2-7. The length of the CDR3 is 16 residues. Germline CDR1 SGHVS, CDR2 FNYEAQ. Written as DNA, the CDR3 is TGTGCCAGCAGCTTAGCGGCTAGCGATGACTCCTACGAGCAGTACTTC. Translated: CASSLAASDDSYEQYF.

The chain is built from TRBV29-1 and TRBJ2-3; D possibly corresponds to TRBD2 (7 bases). The CDR3 has 13 amino acids. The germline V gene has CDR1 SQVTM and CDR2 ANQGSEA. Trimming cost V 2 bases and J 3 bases, with 9 bases left between them. The CDR3 reads CSVERGGTDTQYF. The CDR3 DNA sequence: TGCAGCGTTGAAAGGGGGGGAACAGATACGCAGTATTTT.

The V call is TRBV11-2, the J call TRBJ2-4; TRBD1 matches at 10 bases. CDR3 length: 19 residues. Germline CDR1 SGHAT, CDR2 FQNNGV. After removal of 4 bases from V and 0 bases from J, the junction contained 12 bases not matched to a gene. The CDR3 region has the DNA TGTGCCAGCAGCTCAAGAGGGACAGGGGACAACTTAGCCAAAAACATTCAGTACTTC. This codes for CASSSRGTGDNLAKNIQYF.

The V and J genes are TRBV19 and TRBJ1-3; 8 bases agree with TRBD1. CDR3 length: 15 residues. Germline CDR1 reads LNHDA; CDR2 reads SQIVND (reference sequence). Trimming at V came to 1 base and at J to 6 bases, leaving 5 bases not matched to a gene. The CDR3 DNA is TGTGCCAGTAGTATAGCCCCGGACAGGGCAAACACCATATATTTT. Protein sequence: CASSIAPDRANTIYF. The full variable domain, rest sourced from reference TRBV19 and TRBJ1-3, is DGGITQSPKYLFRKEGQNVTLSCEQNLNHDAMYWYRQDPGQGLRLIYYSQIVNDFQKGDIAEGYSVSREKKESFPLTVTSAQKNPTAFYLCASSIAPDRANTIYFGEGSWLTVV.

The rearrangement links TRBV10-1 to TRBJ1-1, with D uncertain. Germline assignment: CDR1 WNHNN and CDR2 SYGVQD (reference sequence). The length of the CDR3 is 13 residues. Trimming removed 8 bases from V and 0 bases from J, with 10 bases in between. The CDR3 spells CASGKFMNTEAFF. In nucleotides, the CDR3 is TGCGCCAGCGGCAAGTTCATGAACACTGAAGCTTTCTTT.

About this clone itself: One junction end does not reproduce the germline sequence, and a read error may be involved. The gene calls are TRBV6-1 and TRBJ2-2, with D unresolved. This CDR3 is built from 11 residues. Germline CDR1 and CDR2: MNHNS and SASEGT. In nucleotides, the CDR3 is TGTGCCAGCGGTGATATCGGGGAGCTGTTTTTT. Its translation: CASGDIGELFF.

The chain has TRBV7-2 and TRBJ2-3; 10 bases match TRBD2. The germline CDR1 and CDR2 sequences are SGHTA and FQGNSA. The CDR3 runs to 16 residues. The ends lost 2 bases at V and 9 bases at J; junction bases unmatched: 11. The CDR3: CASSLIAGGSGRTQYF. The CDR3, as DNA: TGTGCCAGCAGCTTAATAGCGGGGGGTTCGGGGAGGACGCAGTATTTT.

The CDR3 bases are TGCGCCAGCAGCCAAGATCGTCGGGACAGGGTTATAGCCAAAAACATTCAGTACTTC. Translating gives CASSQDRRDRVIAKNIQYF. The chain carries TRBV4-1 and TRBJ2-4, with 9 bases lining up with TRBD1. With 0 bases clipped from V and 0 bases from J, the junction kept 9 bases outside the gene matches. This CDR3 has 19 residues. Germline loops: CDR1 MGHRA, CDR2 YSYEKL.

This clone was seen only a few times. The chain joins TRBV4-2 to TRBJ2-5; a weak D match, TRBD1 (6 bases). Germline V lookup: CDR1 LGHNA, CDR2 YNFKEQ. The CDR3 length is 16 residues. Trimming removed 2 bases at V and 2 bases at J, with 15 bases between. CDR3 loop: CASSQSGVGEQETQYF. CDR3 DNA sequence: TGTGCCAGCAGCCAATCAGGGGTTGGAGAACAAGAGACCCAGTACTTC.

V gene TRBV5-1 combines with J gene TRBJ2-4; D is perhaps TRBD1 (6 bases). V lost 3 bases and J lost 7, with 11 bases in between. The length of the CDR3 is 13 residues. Germline V lookup: CDR1 SGHRS, CDR2 YFSETQ. For the CDR3, the DNA is TGCGCCAGCAGCTCCACAGGGAACAACATTCAGTACTTC. Translated: CASSSTGNNIQYF.

The V gene is TRBV2, the J gene TRBJ2-4; D might be TRBD2 (5 bases). V shed 1 base and J shed 8 bases, with 15 bases lying between them. The length of the CDR3 is 15 residues. The germline CDR1 and CDR2 sequences are SNHLY and FYNNEI. Here the CDR3 reads CASSEGRQRIDIQYF. The DNA of the CDR3 is TGTGCCAGCAGTGAAGGGAGGCAGCGGATTGACATTCAGTACTTC.

With respect to this clone: Other DNA sequences in this sample translate to the same CDR3. The chain links TRBV7-2 to TRBJ2-2, with D possibly matching TRBD2 (6 bases). Trimming took off 1 base at V and 9 bases at J, with 9 bases between the two ends. The CDR3 extends over 13 amino acids. Per the germline V gene, CDR1 is SGHTA and CDR2 is FQGNSA. The CDR3 protein is CASSLDGGRELFF. In DNA, the CDR3 is TGTGCCAGCAGCTTAGACGGGGGACGGGAGCTGTTTTTT. The complete variable domain, with remaining parts taken from reference TRBV7-2 and TRBJ2-2, reads GAGVSQSPSNKVTEKGKDVELRCDPISGHTALYWYRQSLGQGLEFLIYFQGNSAPDKSGLPSDRFSAERTGGSVSTLTIQRTQQEDSAVYLCASSLDGGRELFFGEGSRLTVL.

The chain uses TRBV19 and TRBJ2-2; 8 bases map to TRBD1. This CDR3 is built from 17 residues. The germline V gene encodes CDR1 LNHDA and CDR2 SQIVND (reference sequence). V shed 5 bases, J shed 4 bases, and the junction held 12 bases outside the gene matches. The CDR3 region has the DNA TGTGCCAGTAGTCCTCGCCCCGGACAGGGCTTCACCGGGGAGCTGTTTTTT. Translation: CASSPRPGQGFTGELFF.

This chain uses TRBV19 with TRBJ2-3, with D possibly matching TRBD1 (7 bases). Deletions cut 5 bases from V and 1 base from J, with 22 bases between. There are 18 residues in the CDR3. The germline gives CDR1 LNHDA, CDR2 SQIVND (reference sequence). CDR3 loop: CASSSKGTARRGTDTQYF. The CDR3 nucleotides are TGTGCCAGTAGTTCTAAGGGGACAGCGAGGAGGGGCACAGATACGCAGTATTTT.

This clone appeared a single time. V and J are TRBV7-2 and TRBJ1-4; D is ambiguous. Germline CDR1 and CDR2: SGHTA and FQGNSA. Trimming took off 2 bases at V and 6 bases at J, with 13 bases between the two ends. The length of the CDR3 is 15 residues. CDR3 in amino acids: CASSLSAGTDEKLFF. The DNA for the CDR3 is TGTGCCAGCAGCTTAAGTGCAGGTACAGATGAAAAACTGTTTTTT.

The CDR3 reads CASSDGGGLTEAFF. In DNA, the CDR3 is TGTGCCAGCAGTGATGGTGGGGGCTTAACTGAAGCTTTCTTT. V and J are TRBV6-1 and TRBJ1-1; perhaps TRBD1 as D (6 bases). The CDR3 spans 14 residues. V gave up 3 bases and J gave up 5 bases, with 13 bases separating them. Germline V gene lookup returns CDR1 MNHNS and CDR2 SASEGT.

The rearrangement uses TRBV19 and TRBJ2-3; 8 positions match TRBD1. In germline, CDR1 is LNHDA, CDR2 SQIVND (reference sequence). J lost 6 bases, V lost 5 bases, and 7 bases had no gene match. The CDR3 spans 14 residues. In nucleotides, the CDR3 is TGTGCCAGTAGTGTCGGACAGGGCAAGGATACGCAGTATTTT. It yields the protein CASSVGQGKDTQYF.

The V and J genes are TRBV12-5 and TRBJ1-2, with D perhaps TRBD1 (6 bases). Trimming pared 0 bases from V and 0 bases from J, leaving 20 bases between. CDR1 is LGHNT, CDR2 FRNRAP, per germline. CDR3 length: 19 residues. Written as DNA, the CDR3 is TGTGCTAGTGGTTTGGTACCCCCTCGGACAGACTACCCTAACTATGGCTACACCTTC. Protein: CASGLVPPRTDYPNYGYTF.

The chain combines TRBV5-1 with TRBJ2-3, with 8 positions matching TRBD1. The CDR3 covers 15 residues. J was trimmed by 1 base and V by 4 bases; bases with no gene match: 5. Per germline, CDR1 SGHRS and CDR2 YFSETQ. CDR3 in amino acids: CASSDRQGRTDTQYF. DNA of the CDR3: TGCGCCAGCAGCGACCGACAGGGGCGCACAGATACGCAGTATTTT. The complete variable domain, with remaining parts taken from reference TRBV5-1 and TRBJ2-3, reads KAGVTQTPRYLIKTRGQQVTLSCSPISGHRSVSWYQQTPGQGLQFLFEYFSETQRNKGNFPGRFSGRQFSNSRSEMNVSTLELGDSALYLCASSDRQGRTDTQYFGPGTRLTVL.